This T cell receptor beta chain emerged from a study of radiation and T cells in renal cell carcinoma. Study-wide background: Nephrectomy followed 15 Gy stereotactic body radiation by 4 weeks. Overall study results and limits: Baseline intratumoral clonotype presence is unknown without pretreatment biopsies.

Notes on this clone: Antigen: not known.

Stated time point: blood 2 weeks post-SBRT. The treatment is: 15 Gy SBRT to primary tumor, nephrectomy 4 weeks later. Trimming shortened V by 1 base and J by 3 bases, and 10 bases separated the two germline ends. Germline CDR1 is LGHNA and CDR2 is YNFKEQ. The CDR3 runs to 14 residues. The method was immunoSEQ multiplex PCR; TCRdb's version includes in-frame clones alone and lacks a portion of them. Of 100,000 to 150,000 clones in the sample, about 81% were seen once. This material consisted of blood, taken from a patient whose treatment included radiotherapy and nephrectomy. This rearrangement joins TRBV4-2 to TRBJ2-7; D remains ambiguous. This sequence originates from a woman in her sixties or seventies with renal cell carcinoma. The DNA of the CDR3 is TGTGCCAGCAGCCAAGTAGGGCAGATCTACGAGCAGTACTTC. Encoded protein: CASSQVGQIYEQYF.